The clone carrying this T cell receptor beta chain was observed a few times. This entry is derived from a study of T cell repertoires in cytomegalovirus infection. The CDR3 is 13 residues long. Germline CDR1 and CDR2: SQVTM and ANQGSEA. V shed 0 bases and J 6 bases; nucleotides not matched to a gene: 1. One entry per CDR3 protein, called by TCRdb with MiXCR from the reads. The repertoire holds roughly 280,000 distinct CDR3 sequences, with around 9% as singletons. The origin of this receptor is a human donor in good health (CMV status not recorded). Some clones in this sample may be carry-over from other donors' samples. The gene calls are TRBV29-1 and TRBJ2-2, with 7 bases aligning to TRBD2. The sample was PBMCs. CDR3 residues: CSVEDRGAGELFF. For the CDR3, the DNA is TGCAGCGTTGAAGATCGGGGGGCCGGGGAGCTGTTTTTT.